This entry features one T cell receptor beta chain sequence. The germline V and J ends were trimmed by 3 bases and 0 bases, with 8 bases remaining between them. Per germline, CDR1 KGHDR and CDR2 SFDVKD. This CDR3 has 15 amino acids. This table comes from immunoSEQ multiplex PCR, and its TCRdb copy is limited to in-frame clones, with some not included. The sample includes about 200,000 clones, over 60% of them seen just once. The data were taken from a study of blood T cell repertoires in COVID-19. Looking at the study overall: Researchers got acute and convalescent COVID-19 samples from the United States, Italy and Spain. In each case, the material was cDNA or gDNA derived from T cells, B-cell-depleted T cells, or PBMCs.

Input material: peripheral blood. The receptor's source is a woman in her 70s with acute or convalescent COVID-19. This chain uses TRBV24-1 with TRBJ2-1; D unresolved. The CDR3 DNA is TGTGCCACCAGTGATGGAGTCAGCTCCTACAATGAGCAGTTCTTC. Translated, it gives CATSDGVSSYNEQFF.